These 17 T cell receptor beta chains came from one sample sequenced in a study of shared clonotypes between healthy human individuals. Naive-designated CD8 cells lacked CD45RO, were positively enriched for CCR7, and omitted terminally differentiated effector memory CD45RA+ cells. Sequencing used immunoSEQ multiplex PCR; TCRdb keeps in-frame clones, though not all of them. The sample has some 1,900,000 clones; approximately 94% are singletons. The sample consisted of naive CD8+ T cells sorted from blood. All receptors come from a man younger than 35 in good health.

The chain couples TRBV27 to TRBJ2-3; tentatively, D is TRBD2 (6 bases). There are 14 residues in the CDR3. Germline V gene lookup returns CDR1 MNHEY and CDR2 SMNVEV (reference sequence). Deletions cut 5 bases from V and 2 bases from J, with 11 bases between. DNA for the CDR3: TGTGCCAGCAGTCAACTAGCAAACACAGATACGCAGTATTTT. This sequence encodes CASSQLANTDTQYF.

In DNA, the CDR3 is TGTGCCAGCAGTTACTTTTCTGGGGGTGGGGATACGCAGTATTTT. Translating it yields CASSYFSGGGDTQYF. The chain recombines TRBV6-5 with TRBJ2-3; TRBD1 or TRBD2 may be the D gene (5 bases each). This CDR3 has 15 amino acids. Trimming cost V 1 base and J 6 bases, with 14 bases left between them. Germline V gene sequence: CDR1 MNHEY, CDR2 SVGAGI.

Concerning this clone itself: Within the sample, other DNA sequences also encode this same CDR3. The chain uses TRBV9 and TRBJ2-7, with D possibly being TRBD2 (5 bases). Germline lookup yields CDR1 SGDLS and CDR2 YYNGEE. Deletions cut 0 bases from V and 3 bases from J, with 7 bases between. The CDR3 is made up of 13 amino acids. In nucleotides, the CDR3 is TGTGCCAGCAGCGTAGCGGGGAGCTACGAGCAGTACTTC. It translates to CASSVAGSYEQYF.

V gene TRBV28 combines with J gene TRBJ2-3; 8 positions match TRBD2. CDR1 and CDR2 from the germline V gene are MDHEN and SYDVKM. The CDR3 has 19 amino acids. The V segment lost 2 bases and the J segment 0 bases; nucleotides outside the gene matches: 13. The CDR3 DNA is TGTGCCAGCAGTTTAGCAGGTGGAAGCGGGGGACTTAGCACAGATACGCAGTATTTT. Residues: CASSLAGGSGGLSTDTQYF.

The chain joins TRBV11-2 to TRBJ2-5, with D unresolved. The CDR3 covers 14 residues. V gave up 0 bases and J gave up 5 bases, with 10 bases separating them. Germline assignment: CDR1 SGHAT and CDR2 FQNNGV. The CDR3 coding sequence is TGTGCCAGCAGCTTAGAGGGTCGCACGGAGACCCAGTACTTC. This gives the protein CASSLEGRTETQYF. Drawing the rest from reference TRBV11-2 and TRBJ2-5, the complete variable domain is EAGVAQSPRYKIIEKRQSVAFWCNPISGHATLYWYQQILGQGPKLLIQFQNNGVVDDSQLPKDRFSAERLKGVDSTLKIQPAKLEDSAVYLCASSLEGRTETQYFGPGTRLLVL.

This clone occurred once. The chain combines TRBV28 with TRBJ2-7, with 9 bases lining up with TRBD1. V lost 4 bases and J lost 2; bases outside the gene matches: 12. The CDR3 totals 17 residues. From germline, CDR1 is MDHEN and CDR2 SYDVKM. The CDR3 nucleotides read TGTGCCAGCAGTTCAAGCCACAGGGGGCGAGTCCCCTACGAGCAGTACTTC. It codes for CASSSSHRGRVPYEQYF.

The V and J genes are TRBV13 and TRBJ2-5, with D maybe TRBD1 (6 bases). The CDR3 has 15 residues. Germline-derived CDR1 and CDR2 are PRHDT and FYEKMQ (reference sequence). Trimming took 5 bases from V and 1 from J, leaving 14 bases between them. The CDR3 loop reads CASSPTTGIQETQYF. CDR3 DNA: TGTGCCAGCAGCCCTACGACAGGCATCCAAGAGACCCAGTACTTC.

The CDR3 sequence is CASSPDRGYEQYF. As DNA, the CDR3 is TGTGCCAGCAGCCCGGACAGGGGCTACGAGCAGTACTTC. V usage is TRBV7-3 and J usage is TRBJ2-7; TRBD1 aligns across 9 bases. V shed 5 bases and J 3 bases; nucleotides not matched to a gene: 2. The CDR3 extends over 13 amino acids. Germline V CDR1 and CDR2: SGHTA, FQGTGA.

The chain employs TRBV28 and TRBJ1-1; the D gene is possibly TRBD1 (5 bases). V gave up 5 bases and J gave up 4 bases, with 8 bases separating them. This CDR3 has 12 amino acids. CDR1 is MDHEN and CDR2 is SYDVKM in the germline V gene. The CDR3 sequence is CASSGGSTEAFF. The CDR3 DNA sequence: TGTGCCAGCAGTGGGGGTAGCACTGAAGCTTTCTTT. The full variable domain, with the rest looked up from reference TRBV28 and TRBJ1-1, is DVKVTQSSRYLVKRTGEKVFLECVQDMDHENMFWYRQDPGLGLRLIYFSYDVKMKEKGDIPEGYSVSREKKERFSLILESASTNQTSMYLCASSGGSTEAFFGQGTRLTVV.

Worth noting for this clone: The junction differs from germline at one of its ends, possibly a read error. The V and J genes are TRBV7-6 and TRBJ2-7, with D unclear. Germline V gene lookup returns CDR1 SGHVS and CDR2 FNYEAQ. The CDR3 consists of 13 residues. CDR3 in amino acids: CASSLSLSHEQYF. The CDR3 DNA sequence: TGTGCCAGCAGCTTATCCCTCTCCCACGAGCAGTACTTC.

The chain has TRBV2 and TRBJ2-1, with D possibly called TRBD1 or TRBD2 (6 bases each). Germline lookup yields CDR1 SNHLY and CDR2 FYNNEI. The CDR3 is made up of 16 amino acids. The V gene lost 3 bases and the J gene lost 5 bases, with 17 bases spanning the gap. The CDR3 here is CASSDVFRGENNEQFF. CDR3 nucleotides: TGTGCCAGCAGTGACGTATTTAGGGGGGAGAACAATGAGCAGTTCTTC.

J is TRBJ1-1 and V is TRBV7-9; the match to TRBD1 covers 7 bases. Trimming took 1 base from V and 4 from J; bases not matched to a gene: 6. The CDR3 spans 15 residues. From germline, CDR1 is SEHNR and CDR2 FQNEAQ (reference sequence). CDR3 residues: CASSLDSQGVTEAFF. Here the CDR3 DNA reads TGTGCCAGCAGCTTAGATTCCCAGGGGGTCACTGAAGCTTTCTTT.

J is TRBJ2-2 and V is TRBV11-2; no firm D call. This CDR3 spans 17 amino acids. Between the trimmed V and J ends, which lost 2 bases and 4 bases, there was a span of 17 bases. Germline CDR1 and CDR2: SGHAT and FQNNGV. Here the CDR3 reads CASSLPQSLPFTGELFF. The CDR3 DNA is TGTGCCAGCAGCTTACCACAGTCACTACCGTTCACCGGGGAGCTGTTTTTT.

The gene calls are TRBV7-9 and TRBJ1-5, with D perhaps TRBD1 (6 bases). The CDR3 spans 16 residues. The V gene's germline CDR1 is SEHNR and CDR2 FQNEAQ (reference sequence). V lost 1 base and J 5 bases, leaving 15 bases between the germline ends. DNA for the CDR3: TGTGCCAGCAGCTTAGTAGGGGGGGGCGAGGATCAGCCCCAGCATTTT. This encodes CASSLVGGGEDQPQHF.

The chain links TRBV7-9 to TRBJ1-1; no clear D gene. The germline V and J ends were trimmed by 1 base and 4 bases, with 10 bases remaining between them. The CDR3 totals 14 residues. Germline lookup yields CDR1 SEHNR and CDR2 FQNEAQ (reference sequence). CDR3 loop: CASSLELRITEAFF. Written as DNA, the CDR3 is TGTGCCAGCAGCTTAGAGCTCAGGATCACTGAAGCTTTCTTT.

This chain connects TRBV12-5 to TRBJ2-7, with D perhaps matching TRBD1 (6 bases). Germline values: CDR1 LGHNT, CDR2 FRNRAP. The V end lost 1 base, the J end lost 0 bases, and 7 bases lay between the germline ends. The CDR3 sequence is 14 residues long. The CDR3 loop is CASGLGGPSYEQYF. CDR3 coding DNA: TGTGCTAGTGGTTTGGGGGGGCCCTCCTACGAGCAGTACTTC. Filled out from reference TRBV12-5 and TRBJ2-7, the complete variable domain reads DARVTQTPRHKVTEMGQEVTMRCQPILGHNTVFWYRQTMMQGLELLAYFRNRAPLDDSGMPKDRFSAEMPDATLATLKIQPSEPRDSAVYFCASGLGGPSYEQYFGPGTRLTVT.

The chain uses TRBV28 and TRBJ2-7, with a possible D match to TRBD1 (5 bases). Trimming took 6 bases from V and 5 from J, leaving 17 bases between them. The CDR3 has 14 amino acids. The germline V gene has CDR1 MDHEN and CDR2 SYDVKM. The CDR3 reads CASSPSPQANEQYF. The CDR3 DNA reads as TGTGCCAGCAGCCCCTCCCCACAGGCGAACGAGCAGTACTTC.